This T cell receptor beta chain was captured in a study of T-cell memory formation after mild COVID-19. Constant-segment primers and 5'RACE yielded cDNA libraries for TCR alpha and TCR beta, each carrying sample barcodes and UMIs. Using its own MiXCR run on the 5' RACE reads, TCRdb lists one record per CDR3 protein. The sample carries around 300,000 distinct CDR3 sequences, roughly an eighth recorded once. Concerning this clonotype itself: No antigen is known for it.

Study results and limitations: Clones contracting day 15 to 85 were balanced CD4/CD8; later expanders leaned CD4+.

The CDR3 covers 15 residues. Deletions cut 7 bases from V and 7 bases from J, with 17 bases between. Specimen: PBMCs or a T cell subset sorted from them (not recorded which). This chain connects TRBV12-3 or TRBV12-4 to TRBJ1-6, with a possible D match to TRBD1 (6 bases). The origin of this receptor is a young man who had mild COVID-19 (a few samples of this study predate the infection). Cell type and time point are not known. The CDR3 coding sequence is TGTGCCAGCACTATAACGGGGGGCGGCAATTCACCCCTCCACTTT. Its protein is CASTITGGGNSPLHF.